The present TCR beta chain was sequenced within a study of blood T cells in healthy people across ages (dated by TCRdb to the mid-2010s). Regarding the complete study: Template switching captured roughly one uniquely barcoded TCR beta cDNA molecule per two T cells in model experiments. The study measured age-related changes in TCR beta repertoire diversity using deep sequencing normalized with unique cDNA molecular identifiers. Four age groups were formed from the donors: young (average 16 years), middle-aged (just under 40), aged (62) and long-lived (roughly 81). To avoid experimental bias, donors of different ages were spread randomly across the sequencing lanes. Using the same blood draw, the study looked at two additional independent replicas of 1 million unique cDNA reads for two donors, one aged 18 to 30 and the other aged 80 or older. What the research found in general, with its limitations: Estimates of total diversity from one million sequenced T cells were regarded as lower bounds and underestimates. The CMV infection status of donors was not known, potentially confounding age-related changes in expanded clonotypes. Compared with the aged group, the long-lived group had more naive CD4+ T cells, fewer expanded clones and increased TCR diversity, a pattern suggesting age selection. Observed TCR beta diversity per million T cells fell roughly linearly with age, and a significant reduction was already apparent by age around 40. There was a strong correlation between observed TCR beta diversity and the percentage of naive T cells measured by flow cytometry. Bulk unsorted PBMC profiling prevented conclusive comparison of naive and antigen-experienced compartments.

Libraries were prepared through 5' RACE. A second PCR of roughly 7 to 12 cycles was run with a J-beta primer mix and a sample-barcoded 5' primer. A template-switch 5' adaptor carrying 12 random nucleotides introduced a unique molecular identifier onto each TCR beta cDNA molecule. Each sample yielded at least 2.5 million CDR3-containing paired-end reads. First-strand cDNA was synthesized from all RNA with the Mint cDNA synthesis kit, primed by a TRBC-specific oligonucleotide. Following uracil-DNA glycosylase treatment, all cDNA underwent a first 18-cycle PCR with the universal primers M1SS and BC2_uni_R. The authors' pipeline ran thus. For normalization, 1 million high-quality reads, each with a distinct molecular identifier, were randomly selected from each sample. Reads with shared molecular identifiers were discarded instead of being binned into consensus sequences. CDR3 identification, clonotype clustering and error correction used MiTCR with a Q25 quality threshold and the strictest error-elimination algorithm. Lower-bound total TCR beta diversity was estimated with a nonparametric unseen species model using Euler transformation. The public reads were reprocessed in TCRdb via fastp at Q25 and MiXCR, keeping in-frame beta chains. All rows with the same CDR3 protein become a single entry with the most common DNA and genes. The V and J calls were determined by TCRdb, not by the authors. Recorded for this sample are 1.8 million or so distinct CDR3 sequences; about two fifths of them occurred a single time. The ten largest clones capture around 23% of the sample.

Systemically healthy Caucasian individuals from Russia, 35 to 50 in total and aged roughly 6 to 100 years, were included as donors. Each donor gave approximately 9.4 milliliters of peripheral blood, drawn into EDTA-treated Vacutainer tubes. Ficoll-Paque density-gradient centrifugation was used to isolate PBMCs, with at least 7 million per sample. Total RNA, at least 5 micrograms per sample, was extracted from PBMCs with Trizol reagent. Naive CD45RAhigh/CD27high T cell percentages were measured by flow cytometry on a PBMC aliquot from every donor. In this sample, this clonotype turned up a few times. Its antigen specificity is not known. No much larger clone is present one base from it, and per-base qualities are unavailable. The TCR was taken from a human donor in good health. Sequencing was performed on blood.

The nucleotide sequence is given as TGCGCCAGCAGCCACCCAACTCCGGCAGATACGCAGTATTTT. Its translation is CASSHPTPADTQYF. Recombination linked TRBV4-1 to TRBJ2-3; the D gene cannot be resolved reliably. The junction carries 11 bases between V and J, which are trimmed by 3 bases and 4 bases respectively. As encoded in the germline V gene, CDR1 is MGHRA while CDR2 is YSYEKL. The CDR3 holds 14 amino acids from the cysteine to the phenylalanine. The entry retains the CDR3 DNA only, 42 bases that are in frame from base 1.